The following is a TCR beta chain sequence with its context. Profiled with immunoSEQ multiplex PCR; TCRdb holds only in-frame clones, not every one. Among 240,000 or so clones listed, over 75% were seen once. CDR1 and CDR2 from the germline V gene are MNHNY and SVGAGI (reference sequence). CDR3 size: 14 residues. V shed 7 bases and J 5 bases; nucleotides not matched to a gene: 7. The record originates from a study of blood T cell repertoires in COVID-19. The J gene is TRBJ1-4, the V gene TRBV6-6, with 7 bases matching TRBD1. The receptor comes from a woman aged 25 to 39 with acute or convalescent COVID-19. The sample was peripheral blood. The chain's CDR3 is CASIGTAKNEKLFF. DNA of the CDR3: TGTGCCAGCATTGGGACAGCTAAAAATGAAAAACTGTTTTTT.